The 23 T cell receptor beta chains in this list originate from one sample, sequenced in a study of T-cell reconstitution after alpha-beta-depleted transplantation in children. Researchers prepared the TCRbeta library using unique molecular identifiers, the study reports. A single record per CDR3 protein comes from TCRdb applying MiXCR to the PCR reads. In the table there are around 120,000 distinct CDR3 sequences, under 25% of which are singletons. This sample comprised PBMCs, mostly from graft donor cells, obtained 180 days after TCRalphabeta/CD19-depleted stem cell transplant. All receptors derive from a male patient between 2 and 15 years old who had a stem cell transplant for chronic granulomatous disease, so the T cells may come from the graft donor.

The chain employs TRBV12-3 or TRBV12-4 and TRBJ1-6; 9 nucleotides line up with TRBD1. Trimming removed 4 bases from V and 12 bases from J; junction bases left unmatched: 7. The CDR3 totals 14 residues. The CDR3 region is CASSSGTGQLPLHF. The CDR3 DNA reads TGTGCCAGCAGTTCCGGGACAGGGCAATTACCCCTCCACTTT.

A note on this clonotype: A read error may explain this, as a much larger clone is one base away. The genes are TRBV20-1 and TRBJ2-1; no clear D. Germline V gives CDR1 DFQATT, CDR2 SNEGSKA (reference sequence). The CDR3 consists of 15 residues. The CDR3 sequence: CGARDGTSSYNEQFF. CDR3 bases: TGCGGTGCTAGAGATGGAACCAGCTCCTACAATGAGCAGTTCTTC.

This clonotype was detected many times. The rearrangement links TRBV12-3 or TRBV12-4 to TRBJ2-7; 10 bases line up with TRBD2. V gave up 2 bases and J gave up 7 bases; unmatched junction bases: 5. The CDR3 totals 14 residues. The CDR3 loop reads CASSLLAGGWEQYF. The CDR3 DNA is TGTGCCAGCAGTTTATTAGCGGGAGGCTGGGAGCAGTACTTC.

The V gene is TRBV27, the J gene TRBJ1-3; 7 bases are shared with TRBD1. After removal of 0 bases from V and 2 bases from J, the junction contained 4 bases not matched to a gene. The germline V gene has CDR1 MNHEY and CDR2 SMNVEV (reference sequence). The CDR3 sequence is 16 residues long. The CDR3 DNA reads TGTGCCAGCAGTTTATCCGGCAGGGGGACTGGAAACACCATATATTTT. It encodes CASSLSGRGTGNTIYF.

Worth noting for this clonotype: It may be a read error: a sequence one base away is much more abundant. V gene TRBV5-8 combines with J gene TRBJ1-1, with a possible D match to TRBD1 (6 bases). CDR1 SGHTS and CDR2 YDEGEE come from the germline V gene. The CDR3 length is 13 residues. Trimming took 0 bases from V and 8 from J, leaving 11 bases between them. CDR3 sequence reads: CASSLGQGPEAFF. In DNA, the CDR3 is TGTGCCAGCAGCTTGGGTCAGGGGCCCGAAGCTTTCTTT.

The V and J genes are TRBV29-1 and TRBJ1-1; D possibly corresponds to TRBD1 (5 bases). The V end was cut by 0 bases, the J end by 4 bases, with 21 bases between. Germline CDR1 is SQVTM and CDR2 is ANQGSEA. The CDR3 is 17 residues long. As DNA, the CDR3 is TGCAGCGTTGAAGATCTTGTAAGTGGGGTCGGGGGCACTGAAGCTTTCTTT. Its translation is CSVEDLVSGVGGTEAFF.

This clonotype was seen a few times. The chain combines TRBV29-1 with TRBJ1-1, with D perhaps matching TRBD1 (6 bases). Germline lookup yields CDR1 SQVTM and CDR2 ANQGSEA. V lost 7 bases and J lost 4, with 16 bases in between. This CDR3 contains 13 residues. The CDR3: CSGRTALGTEAFF. In nucleotides, the CDR3 is TGCAGCGGGCGGACAGCCCTGGGCACTGAAGCTTTCTTT.

The chain couples TRBV5-6 to TRBJ2-2; D might be TRBD1 (5 bases). This CDR3 is built from 17 residues. Looked up from germline, CDR1 is SGHDT and CDR2 is YYEEEE. Trimming took 2 bases from V and 5 from J, leaving 19 bases between them. The chain's CDR3 is CASSFLRQGERTGELFF. The CDR3 nucleotides are TGTGCCAGCAGCTTTTTACGGCAGGGTGAAAGGACCGGGGAGCTGTTTTTT.

The rearrangement joins TRBV29-1 to TRBJ1-1; 9 bases are shared with TRBD1. The V segment lost 7 bases and the J segment 2 bases; nucleotides outside the gene matches: 14. Germline lookup yields CDR1 SQVTM and CDR2 ANQGSEA. CDR3 length equals 16 residues. CDR3 region: CSAPVPGQGQNTEAFF. CDR3 nucleotide sequence: TGCAGCGCCCCAGTCCCGGGACAGGGACAAAACACTGAAGCTTTCTTT. The full variable domain, its missing parts supplied by reference TRBV29-1 and TRBJ1-1, is SAVISQKPSRDICQRGTSLTIQCQVDSQVTMMFWYRQQPGQSLTLIATANQGSEATYESGFVIDKFPISRPNLTFSTLTVSNMSPEDSSIYLCSAPVPGQGQNTEAFFGQGTRLTVV.

The V gene is TRBV5-1, the J gene TRBJ2-7; 7 bases match TRBD2. The junction had 10 bases not matched to a gene; V was cut back by 0 bases and J by 4 bases. The germline V gene has CDR1 SGHRS and CDR2 YFSETQ. The CDR3 sequence is 16 residues long. The CDR3 region has the DNA TGCGCCAGCAGCTTGGGGGGCGCCGGGACTACGTACGAGCAGTACTTC. Encoded protein: CASSLGGAGTTYEQYF.

This clonotype has ten or more counts. This chain connects TRBV6-2 or TRBV6-3 to TRBJ2-2; unclear D gene. Trimming left V 5 bases short and J 2 bases short, with 6 bases between. Per the germline V gene, CDR1 is MNHEY and CDR2 is SVGEGT. The CDR3 runs 13 residues. The CDR3 reads CASSTENTGELFF. CDR3 DNA: TGTGCCAGCAGTACCGAAAACACCGGGGAGCTGTTTTTT.

This clonotype has a handful of counts. The chain links TRBV7-8 to TRBJ1-6; weak D call: TRBD1 (6 bases). Per germline, CDR1 SGHVS and CDR2 FQNEAQ. The V gene lost 1 base and the J gene lost 9 bases, with 16 bases spanning the gap. This CDR3 is 16 amino acids long. The CDR3 region is CASSLEDYRVLSPLHF. CDR3 coding DNA: TGTGCCAGCAGCTTAGAGGACTACAGGGTTCTTTCACCCCTCCACTTT. Drawing the rest from reference TRBV7-8 and TRBJ1-6, the complete variable domain is GAGVSQSPRYKVAKRGQDVALRCDPISGHVSLFWYQQALGQGPEFLTYFQNEAQLDKSGLPSDRFFAERPEGSVSTLKIQRTQQEDSAVYLCASSLEDYRVLSPLHFGNGTRLTVT.

This clonotype occurred a few times. The genes are TRBV6-6 and TRBJ2-5, with 7 bases aligning to TRBD1. CDR3 length: 12 amino acids. J gave up 9 bases and V 5 bases, and 6 bases lay outside the gene matches. In germline, CDR1 is MNHNY, CDR2 SVGAGI (reference sequence). This CDR3 is CASSAKDRAQYF. The CDR3 DNA reads as TGTGCCAGCAGTGCAAAAGACAGGGCCCAGTACTTC.

Concerning this clonotype itself: The junction differs from germline at one of its ends, possibly a read error. The rearrangement joins TRBV7-6 to TRBJ1-3, with D possibly matching TRBD1 (5 bases). This CDR3 is 15 amino acids long. The germline gives CDR1 SGHVS, CDR2 FNYEAQ. The CDR3, as DNA: TGTGCCAGCAGGCCTACACGGGACTCTGGAAACACCATATATTTC. Protein product: CASRPTRDSGNTIYF.

This clonotype has just a few counts. V gene TRBV12-3 or TRBV12-4 combines with J gene TRBJ1-3; D is undetermined. The CDR3 covers 14 residues. V lost 3 bases and J lost 7, with 13 bases in between. CDR3 nucleotides: TGTGCCAGCAGTTTTTTCGGGTCTACCAACACCATATATTTT. This codes for CASSFFGSTNTIYF.

A single count supports this clonotype. Just one base apart from a much larger clone, this may be a read error. This chain joins TRBV20-1 and TRBJ2-1; 12 positions agree with TRBD2. CDR1 DFQATT and CDR2 SNEGSKA come from the germline V gene (reference sequence). This CDR3 spans 17 amino acids. CDR3 in amino acids: CCAPALAGGSSYNEQFF. DNA of the CDR3: TGCTGTGCACCCGCACTAGCGGGAGGATCCTCCTACAATGAGCAGTTCTTC.

The chain has TRBV12-3 or TRBV12-4 and TRBJ2-5; 9 nucleotides line up with TRBD1. This CDR3 contains 16 residues. V trimming: 1 base; J trimming: 1 base; junction bases outside the gene matches: 4. The CDR3 here is CASSLGGTGSQETQYF. Written as DNA, the CDR3 is TGTGCCAGCAGTTTAGGAGGGACAGGGAGCCAAGAGACCCAGTACTTC.

V is TRBV5-1 and J is TRBJ2-1, with D maybe TRBD2 (6 bases). Trimming took off 0 bases at V and 2 bases at J, with 9 bases between the two ends. The germline V gene encodes CDR1 SGHRS and CDR2 YFSETQ. There are 15 residues in the CDR3. The CDR3 region is CASSLVASAYNEQFF. The CDR3 DNA is TGCGCCAGCAGCTTGGTTGCTAGCGCCTACAATGAGCAGTTCTTC.

This clonotype has a count of ten or more. The chain couples TRBV11-2 to TRBJ2-7; 7 bases agree with TRBD2. This CDR3 has 15 residues. Germline CDR1 SGHAT, CDR2 FQNNGV. V shed 2 bases, J shed 4 bases, and the junction held 8 bases outside the gene matches. The CDR3 nucleotides read TGTGCCAGCAGCTTACATGGAAGAGCGGGGTACGAGCAGTACTTC. Translated, it gives CASSLHGRAGYEQYF.

This clonotype showed up many times. The rearrangement links TRBV7-6 to TRBJ2-3, with D possibly being TRBD1 or TRBD2 (5 bases each). The CDR3 contains 18 residues. V lost 1 base and J lost 0, with 17 bases in between. Germline V gene data show CDR1 as SGHVS and CDR2 as FNYEAQ. CDR3 sequence (DNA): TGTGCCAGCAGCTTAGTGGGACGGACCAGTCCTAGCACAGATACGCAGTATTTT. Translating gives CASSLVGRTSPSTDTQYF. Full variable domain (missing parts from reference TRBV7-6 and TRBJ2-3): GAGVSQSPRYKVTKRGQDVALRCDPISGHVSLYWYRQALGQGPEFLTYFNYEAQQDKSGLPNDRFSAERPEGSISTLTIQRTEQRDSAMYRCASSLVGRTSPSTDTQYFGPGTRLTVL.

The chain recombines TRBV20-1 with TRBJ2-7, with D possibly matching TRBD2 (5 bases). The V end lost 0 bases, the J end lost 6 bases, and 12 bases lay between the germline ends. The germline CDR1 and CDR2 sequences are DFQATT and SNEGSKA (reference sequence). There are 13 residues in the CDR3. The CDR3 DNA reads TGCAGTGCTAGAGATCCCCTAGCTGGCGAGCAGTACTTC. It encodes CSARDPLAGEQYF.

The chain carries TRBV7-2 and TRBJ2-2; D may be TRBD2 (6 bases). Germline V lookup: CDR1 SGHTA, CDR2 FQGNSA. There are 14 residues in the CDR3. V was pared by 1 base and J by 7 bases, with 10 bases between. The CDR3 here is CASSLVWGDGELFF. CDR3 coding DNA: TGTGCCAGCAGCTTAGTGTGGGGGGACGGGGAGCTGTTTTTT.

This clonotype was detected ten times or more. The J gene is TRBJ2-3, the V gene TRBV7-6, with 8 bases fitting TRBD1. This CDR3 has 15 amino acids. Trimming at V came to 4 bases and at J to 3 bases, leaving 6 bases not matched to a gene. Per germline, CDR1 SGHVS and CDR2 FNYEAQ. The CDR3, as DNA: TGTGCCAGCAGCTATCGACAGGGGTTAACAGATACGCAGTATTTT. Translated: CASSYRQGLTDTQYF.